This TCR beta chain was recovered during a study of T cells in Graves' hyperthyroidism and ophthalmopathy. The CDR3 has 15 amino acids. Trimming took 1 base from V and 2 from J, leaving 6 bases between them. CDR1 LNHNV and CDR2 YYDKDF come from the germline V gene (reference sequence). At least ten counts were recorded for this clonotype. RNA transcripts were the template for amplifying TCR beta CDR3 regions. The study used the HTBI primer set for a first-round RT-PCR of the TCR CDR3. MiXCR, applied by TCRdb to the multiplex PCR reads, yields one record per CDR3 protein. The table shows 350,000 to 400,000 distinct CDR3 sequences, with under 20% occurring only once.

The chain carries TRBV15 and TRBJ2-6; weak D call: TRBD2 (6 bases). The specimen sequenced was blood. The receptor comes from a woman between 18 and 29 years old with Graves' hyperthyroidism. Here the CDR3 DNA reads TGTGCCACCAGCAGAGCTAGCGCTGGGGCCAACGTCCTGACTTTC. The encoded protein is CATSRASAGANVLTF.